These T cell receptor beta chains were read from a single sample in a study of OX40 agonist ivuxolimab in advanced cancers. The protocol was immunoSEQ multiplex PCR, while the TCRdb copy is restricted to in-frame clones and leaves out a portion. The table includes 90,000 to 95,000 clones, 87% detected once. The input for sequencing was CD4+ or CD8+ T cells sorted from blood, taken in a trial of the OX40 agonist ivuxolimab. These receptors were collected from an adult with an advanced solid tumor such as melanoma, head and neck, liver or kidney cancer. CDR3s leave out the opening cysteine and the closing phenylalanine or tryptophan. D genes are given only for firm matches.

j_call | v_call | d_call | cdr3_aa
TRBJ1-2 | TRBV5-1 | TRBD1 | ASSLLGTGGDGYT
TRBJ2-3 | TRBV29-1 | . | SGRDGRTDTQY
TRBJ2-1 | TRBV11-3 | TRBD2 | ASSSLAGGSGFNEQF
TRBJ1-1 | TRBV11-2 | . | ASSPRRDTFRTEAF
TRBJ1-3 | TRBV9 | . | ASSVDPGGGAGGNTIY
TRBJ1-1 | TRBV19 | . | ASSIPPAEAF
TRBJ2-6 | TRBV30 | . | AWSVPSSGANVLT
TRBJ1-1 | TRBV28 | . | ASRVSYTEAF
TRBJ2-1 | TRBV19 | TRBD1 | ASSITDRVLYNEQF
TRBJ2-7 | TRBV14 | . | ASSQDGQSYEQY
TRBJ1-1 | TRBV18 | . | ASSPKLRGENTEAF
TRBJ1-1 | TRBV11-1 | TRBD1 | ASSSSGTGGMAF
TRBJ2-3 | TRBV9 | . | ASSVGTSFTDTQY
TRBJ1-1 | TRBV7-6 | TRBD1 | ASSPRGQRAF
TRBJ2-6 | TRBV5-1 | . | ASTPGNGANVLT
TRBJ1-1 | TRBV6-4 | . | ASSDGGGTEAF
TRBJ2-7 | TRBV27 | . | ASSLVPGTDEQY
TRBJ2-5 | TRBV6-1 | TRBD2 | ASSESGGRVETQY
TRBJ2-1 | TRBV30 | . | AWSVRTPGNEQF
TRBJ2-7 | TRBV28 | TRBD1 | ASSSGTAPSWQY
TRBJ1-6 | TRBV9 | . | ASSVVGGPLH
TRBJ2-4 | TRBV7-2 | TRBD2 | ASSGGLAGDGVAKNIQY
TRBJ1-5 | TRBV10-2 | . | ASSGSLSNQPQH
TRBJ1-1 | TRBV30 | . | ACTGQANTEAF
TRBJ2-1 | TRBV30 | . | AWGSFGSGEQF
TRBJ2-7 | TRBV28 | TRBD1 | ASSQPRGQSTYEQY
TRBJ2-2 | TRBV7-8 | . | ASSALVPQNTGELF
TRBJ1-4 | TRBV9 | TRBD1 | ASSSIGQGDEKLF
TRBJ1-1 | TRBV25-1 | . | ASSSVNNFFGTEAF
TRBJ1-3 | TRBV28 | TRBD1 | AVPTGAEGNTIY
TRBJ2-5 | TRBV5-1 | . | ASSSQVSETQY
TRBJ2-1 | TRBV6-1 | . | ASSERLGGYNEQF
TRBJ2-5 | TRBV18 | . | ASSPKGETQY
TRBJ2-7 | TRBV15 | . | ATSRVGRDGSYEQY
TRBJ2-1 | TRBV2 | TRBD2 | ASSGRLAGGTDEQF